This record covers a single T cell receptor (beta chain). This record comes from a study of blood T cell repertoires in COVID-19. Clinical history reported by participants formed the basis on which cohorts were assigned. Sequencing was performed with immunoSEQ multiplex PCR; in TCRdb, only in-frame clones are kept and a portion is missing. Here the sample spans approximately 210,000 clones, 80% being singletons. Sequencing used PBMCs or T cells enriched from blood (not recorded which). The clonotype originates from a man younger than 45 with acute COVID-19.

For the CDR3, the DNA is TGCGCCAGCAGCGAGGCTGTAAACTATGGCTACACCTTC. This sequence encodes CASSEAVNYGYTF. The rearrangement uses TRBV5-1 and TRBJ1-2; D gene ambiguous. CDR1 is SGHRS and CDR2 is YFSETQ in the germline V gene. This CDR3 comprises 13 residues. Trimming pared 4 bases from V and 2 bases from J, leaving 9 bases between.